The 17 T cell receptor beta chains listed next were all sequenced from one sample in a study of metastatic and nonmetastatic thyroid tumors. All patients reached thyroid surgery having received no treatment beforehand. With MiXCR, TCRdb reprocessed the PCR reads. This table holds roughly 61,000 clones, under 5% found once. Sequenced material: blood. These receptors were collected from a female donor with papillary thyroid cancer or a benign thyroid nodule (not recorded which). Some clones in this sample may be carry-over from other donors' samples.

The sample holds many counts of this clone. V is TRBV24-1 and J is TRBJ2-1, with D possibly being TRBD1 (6 bases). Germline CDR1 KGHDR, CDR2 SFDVKD. Deletions cut 1 base from V and 7 bases from J, with 13 bases between. The CDR3 sequence is 15 residues long. DNA for the CDR3: TGTGCCACCAGTGATTTAAGGGCAGGGGTGAATGAGCAGTTCTTC. Amino acids: CATSDLRAGVNEQFF.

This clone showed up many times. The chain uses TRBV10-3 and TRBJ1-2; D call uncertain. Germline lookup yields CDR1 ENHRY and CDR2 SYGVKD. The V and J ends lost 3 bases and 4 bases respectively, with 9 bases between them. The CDR3 consists of 13 residues. The CDR3 region is CAISDMGAYGYTF. The CDR3, as DNA: TGTGCCATCAGTGATATGGGAGCCTATGGCTACACCTTC.

The table lists this clone with many counts. This sample also contains other DNA sequences that code for the same CDR3. The rearrangement joins TRBV11-3 to TRBJ1-1; D gene unclear. The germline gives CDR1 SGHNT, CDR2 YENEEA. This CDR3 is 15 amino acids long. V was trimmed by 5 bases and J by 3 bases, leaving 16 bases between them. Written as DNA, the CDR3 is TGTGCCAGCAGCCAAACGGGAGGGAGAGACACTGAAGCTTTCTTT. Residues: CASSQTGGRDTEAFF.

This clone was detected many times. J is TRBJ2-5 and V is TRBV6-1; 7 bases line up with TRBD2. Germline loops: CDR1 MNHNS, CDR2 SASEGT. This CDR3 is 14 amino acids long. V was clipped by 7 bases and J by 1 base; unmatched bases: 6. The CDR3 DNA reads as TGTGCCAGCAAAACCGGACTAGTCCAAGAGACCCAGTACTTC. Its translation is CASKTGLVQETQYF.

This clone has a count of ten or more. V gene TRBV29-1 combines with J gene TRBJ2-7; 7 bases are shared with TRBD1. The germline gives CDR1 SQVTM, CDR2 ANQGSEA. The CDR3 sequence is 14 residues long. V lost 4 bases and J lost 3; bases outside the gene matches: 9. CDR3 DNA sequence: TGCAGCGTTGTATCCTCTGGGACAGTCTACGAGCAGTACTTC. This gives the protein CSVVSSGTVYEQYF.

This clone occurred a few times. The J gene is TRBJ1-2, the V gene TRBV6-1; 10 bases are shared with TRBD1. With 6 bases clipped from V and 5 bases from J, the junction kept 12 bases outside the gene matches. This CDR3 is 16 amino acids long. Germline CDR1 is MNHNS and CDR2 is SASEGT. CDR3 sequence (DNA): TGTGCCAGCAGCGTACCCGGGACAGGGGACCTATATGGCTACACCTTC. It translates to CASSVPGTGDLYGYTF.

Ten or more counts support this clone. This chain joins TRBV6-2 or TRBV6-3 and TRBJ1-2; TRBD1 agrees at 9 bases. The V and J ends lost 2 bases and 4 bases, in that order; junction bases with no gene match: 5. CDR1 and CDR2 (germline): MNHEY, SVGEGT. CDR3 length: 15 amino acids. CDR3 loop: CASSYGTGFAYGYTF. The CDR3, as DNA: TGTGCCAGCAGTTACGGGACAGGGTTTGCCTATGGCTACACCTTC.

The chain uses TRBV12-3 or TRBV12-4 and TRBJ2-1, with 7 bases matching TRBD2. The trim removed 6 bases at V and 5 bases at J, leaving 7 bases unmatched. This CDR3 region has 14 residues. The CDR3 nucleotides read TGTGCCAGCAGCCCCCGGGGGGTGAACAATGAGCAGTTCTTC. Protein product: CASSPRGVNNEQFF.

This clone appeared many times. The CDR3 DNA reads TGTGCCAGCAGCGTCTCTTCCTACTCCTACGAGCAGTACTTC. This codes for CASSVSSYSYEQYF. This chain connects TRBV9 to TRBJ2-7, with D unclear. There are 14 residues in the CDR3. The V end was cut by 2 bases, the J end by 0 bases, with 9 bases between. Per the germline V gene, CDR1 is SGDLS and CDR2 is YYNGEE.

The rearrangement uses TRBV12-3 or TRBV12-4 and TRBJ1-4; no definite D call. The CDR3 runs 12 residues. V gave up 3 bases and J gave up 5 bases, with 4 bases separating them. CDR3 residues: CASSFSNEKLFF. The DNA for the CDR3 is TGTGCCAGCAGTTTCTCGAATGAAAAACTGTTTTTT.

This clone came up many times. The CDR3 DNA reads TGTGCCAGCAGCCCTGACAGGGTCCGGGAGCAGTACTTC. This encodes CASSPDRVREQYF. This chain links TRBV7-2 with TRBJ2-7; 7 bases align to TRBD1. V lost 5 bases and J lost 7; bases outside the gene matches: 8. There are 13 residues in the CDR3. Germline loops: CDR1 SGHTA, CDR2 FQGNSA.

A remark on this clone: Sequence at one end of the junction differs from germline and may be a read error. The V and J genes are TRBV12-3 or TRBV12-4 and TRBJ1-2, with 7 bases matching TRBD1. This CDR3 has 14 amino acids. The CDR3 DNA reads TGTGCCAGCAGCGGGGACAGTGGAATCTATTGCTACACCTTC. Protein sequence: CASSGDSGIYCYTF.

This clone has only a few counts. The rearrangement joins TRBV20-1 to TRBJ2-2; 8 bases map to TRBD1. Germline V gene sequence: CDR1 DFQATT, CDR2 SNEGSKA (reference sequence). Trimming took 6 bases from V and 15 from J; bases not matched to a gene: 12. CDR3 length equals 12 residues. The CDR3 is CSATPPSGGVFF. The CDR3 bases are TGCAGTGCCACGCCTCCCTCAGGGGGCGTGTTTTTT.

This clone was seen ten or more times. The CDR3 DNA reads as TGTGCCTGGAGTGTAGGGGACAGATACAATGAGCAGTTCTTC. Translation: CAWSVGDRYNEQFF. The chain joins TRBV30 to TRBJ2-1; 7 bases line up with TRBD1. The germline CDR1 and CDR2 sequences are GTSNPN and SVGIG (reference sequence). With 0 bases clipped from V and 4 bases from J, the junction kept 3 bases outside the gene matches. The length of the CDR3 is 14 residues.

To note about this clone: This could be a read error, since a much larger clone is one nucleotide away. J is TRBJ2-5 and V is TRBV30; D is perhaps TRBD2 (6 bases). Germline V gives CDR1 GTSNPN, CDR2 SVGIG (reference sequence). This CDR3 is 17 amino acids long. Trimming cost V 0 bases and J 8 bases, with 25 bases left between them. The CDR3 nucleotides read TGTGCCTGGAGTGTACGCAGTAGCGGAAGAGACGGGGATACCCAGTACTTC. Its translation: CAWSVRSSGRDGDTQYF.

Ten or more counts support this clone. The chain employs TRBV25-1 and TRBJ1-6, with 7 bases fitting TRBD1. Per the germline V gene, CDR1 is MGHDK and CDR2 is SYGVNS. The V segment lost 4 bases and the J segment 9 bases; nucleotides outside the gene matches: 6. This CDR3 is 14 amino acids long. Here the CDR3 reads CASSARDRVSPLHF. In nucleotides, the CDR3 is TGTGCCAGCAGTGCCCGGGACAGAGTTTCACCCCTCCACTTT.

Ten or more counts support this clone. The chain employs TRBV24-1 and TRBJ2-5, with 11 positions matching TRBD1. V shed 9 bases, J shed 2 bases, and the junction held 7 bases outside the gene matches. Germline V gene data show CDR1 as KGHDR and CDR2 as SFDVKD. The CDR3 sequence is 15 residues long. The CDR3 loop is CATSLGQGDQETQYF. CDR3 sequence (DNA): TGTGCCACCTCGCTGGGACAGGGGGATCAAGAGACCCAGTACTTC.